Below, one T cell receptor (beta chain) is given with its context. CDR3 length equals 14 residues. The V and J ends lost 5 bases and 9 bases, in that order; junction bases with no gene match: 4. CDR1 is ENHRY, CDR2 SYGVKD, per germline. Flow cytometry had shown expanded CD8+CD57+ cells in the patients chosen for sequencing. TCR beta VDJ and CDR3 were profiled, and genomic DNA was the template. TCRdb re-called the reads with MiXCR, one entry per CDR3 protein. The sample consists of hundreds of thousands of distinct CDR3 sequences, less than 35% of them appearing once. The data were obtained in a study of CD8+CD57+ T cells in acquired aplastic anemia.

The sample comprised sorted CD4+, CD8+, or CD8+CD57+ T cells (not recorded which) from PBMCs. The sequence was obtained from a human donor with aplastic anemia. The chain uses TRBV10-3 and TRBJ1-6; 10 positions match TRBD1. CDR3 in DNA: TGTGCCATCAGTAAACGACAGGGGGCTTCACCCCTCCACTTT. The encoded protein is CAISKRQGASPLHF.